Below, one T cell receptor (beta chain) is given with its context. Its antigen is still unknown. Per-base quality was not reported, and no clone a single base away is much larger than it. CDR1 LNHDA and CDR2 SQIVND are derived from the germline V gene (reference sequence). The CDR3, cysteine through phenylalanine, is 13 amino acids long. The DNA shown is the 39-base CDR3, in frame from base 1. The germline V end is reduced by 9 bases and the J end by 4 bases; junction bases left unmatched: 6. The library was built by means of the immunoSEQ multiplex PCR assay. TCRdb took over this immuneACCESS table, retaining in-frame rearrangements with V and J assigned. Such tables are incomplete; in checked studies, under half of the missing clones stem from an unresolved V gene, and the remainder is unexplained. Here the sample has over 55,000 clones; around 94% occur a single time. The ten largest account for under 3.5% of the sample.

This sample was included in a study of T cell changes during pregnancy in multiple sclerosis (dated by TCRdb to between 2017 and 2020). In terms of the full investigation: Changes in the T cell repertoire over the course of pregnancy were examined in this study in women with multiple sclerosis.

Sequencing used CD8+ T cells from peripheral blood mononuclear cells, obtained in the third trimester of pregnancy. The receptor's source is a female donor in good health, enrolled as a control in a pregnancy study. The sequence joins TRBV19 to TRBJ2-3; TRBD1 agrees with 8 junctional bases. CDR3 sequence: CASRTGRADTQYF. Here is the DNA: TGTGCCAGCCGGACAGGGCGGGCAGATACGCAGTATTTT.